These T cell receptor beta chains were read from a single sample in a study of cytomegalovirus exposure and HLA in healthy donors. Sequencing was performed with immunoSEQ multiplex PCR; in TCRdb, only in-frame clones are kept and a portion is missing. This sample yields roughly 230,000 clones, of which over 75% are seen a single time; about 0.47% belongs to the top ten. The sequenced sample was PBMCs. The receptor source for this set is a boy between 10 and 17 years old in good health and CMV-seronegative. Each CDR3 is given with its conserved first and last residue.

j_call	v_call	cdr3_aa
TRBJ1-4	TRBV7-9	CASSLWTNEKLFF
TRBJ2-7	TRBV4-1	CASSHRLSWDSRYF
TRBJ2-1	TRBV7-9	CASSSGGVSYNEQLF
TRBJ2-1	TRBV5-4	CASSLDRGTYNEQFF
TRBJ1-4	TRBV7-6	CASSQISWEKLFF
TRBJ1-6	TRBV11-2	CASSLGGGGSPLHF
TRBJ2-7	TRBV15	CATSRVGVYEQYF
.	TRBV2	CASSANSGPYYEQYF
TRBJ1-1	TRBV6-1	CASRRGLGREAFF
TRBJ1-1	TRBV5-1	CASSLPREGMNTEAFF
TRBJ1-1	TRBV30	CAWSAQGNTEAFF
TRBJ2-2	TRBV9	CASNPRGGLIYTGELFF
TRBJ2-7	TRBV6-5	CASSSGRGSREQYF
TRBJ2-1	TRBV19	CASSIRASGSNPEQFF
TRBJ1-1	TRBV30	CAHHRGRTEAFF
TRBJ2-7	TRBV2	CATKRLAGAYEQYF
TRBJ2-1	TRBV5-6	CASSFNSGTRVEFF
TRBJ2-7	TRBV27	CASSLGTSGSYEQYF
TRBJ2-5	TRBV6-6	CASRRRGQETQYF
TRBJ1-5	TRBV25-1	CASSGDRGNQPQHF